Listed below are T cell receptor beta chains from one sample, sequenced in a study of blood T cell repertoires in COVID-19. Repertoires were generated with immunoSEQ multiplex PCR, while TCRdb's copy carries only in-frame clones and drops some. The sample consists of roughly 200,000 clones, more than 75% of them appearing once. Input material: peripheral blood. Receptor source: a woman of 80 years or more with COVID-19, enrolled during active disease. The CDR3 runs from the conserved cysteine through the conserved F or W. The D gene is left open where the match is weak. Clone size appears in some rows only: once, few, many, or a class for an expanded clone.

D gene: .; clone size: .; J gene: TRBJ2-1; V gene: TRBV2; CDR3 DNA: TGTGCCAGCAGTACCCGGGACTCGCAGTTCTTC; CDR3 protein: CASSTRDSQFF
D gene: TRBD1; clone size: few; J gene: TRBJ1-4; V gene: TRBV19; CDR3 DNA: TGTGCCAGTAGTTTTGGACAGGGGGCGTCTAATGAAAAACTGTTTTTT; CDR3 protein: CASSFGQGASNEKLFF
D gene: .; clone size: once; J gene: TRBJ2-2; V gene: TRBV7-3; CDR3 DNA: TGTGCCAGCAGCTCATCTACGACCGGGGAGCTGTTTTTT; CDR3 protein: CASSSSTTGELFF
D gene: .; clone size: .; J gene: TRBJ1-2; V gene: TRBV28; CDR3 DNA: TGTGCCAGCAGAGTCAGTGGGGCCCATGGCTACACCTTC; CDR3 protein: CASRVSGAHGYTF
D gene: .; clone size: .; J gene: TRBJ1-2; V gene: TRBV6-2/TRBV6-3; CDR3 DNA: TGTGCCAGCAGCCGGACAGCCCAGTCCTATGGCTACACCTTC; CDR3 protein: CASSRTAQSYGYTF
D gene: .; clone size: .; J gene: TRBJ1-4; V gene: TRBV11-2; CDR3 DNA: TGTGCCAGCAGACGACAGCAATCAACTAATGAAAAACTGTTTTTT; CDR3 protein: CASRRQQSTNEKLFF
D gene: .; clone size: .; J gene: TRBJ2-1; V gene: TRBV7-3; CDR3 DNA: TGTGCCAGCAGCTTAAGGGGCACAAGTTTTCAGTTCTTC; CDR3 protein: CASSLRGTSFQFF
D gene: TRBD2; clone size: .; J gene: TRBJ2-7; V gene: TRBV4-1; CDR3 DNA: TGCGCCAGCAGCCAAGACGCTAGCGGGAGGTCGGGCGAGCAGTACTTC; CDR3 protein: CASSQDASGRSGEQYF
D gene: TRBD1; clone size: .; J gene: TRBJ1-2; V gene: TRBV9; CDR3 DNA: TGTGCCAGCAGCGCCCAACAGGGGGTCGGTGGCTACACCTTC; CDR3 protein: CASSAQQGVGGYTF
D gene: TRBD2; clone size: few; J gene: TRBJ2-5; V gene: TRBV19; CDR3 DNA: TGTGCCAGTAGTCGCGGGGGGCTAGGCGGAGAGACCCAGTACTTC; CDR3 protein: CASSRGGLGGETQYF
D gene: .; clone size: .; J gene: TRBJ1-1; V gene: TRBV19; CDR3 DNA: TGTGCCAGTAACTTCCCAGGGAGGGGAACTGAAGCTTTCTTT; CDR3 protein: CASNFPGRGTEAFF
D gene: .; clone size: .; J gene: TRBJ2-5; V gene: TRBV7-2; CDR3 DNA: TGTGCCAGCAGCTTAGGGCCGGGTGAGGAGACCCAGTACTTC; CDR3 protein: CASSLGPGEETQYF
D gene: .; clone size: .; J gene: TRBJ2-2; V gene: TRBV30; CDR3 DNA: TGTGCCTGGGCGGGGACAGCCAGGGGCGGGGAGCTGTTTTTT; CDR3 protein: CAWAGTARGGELFF
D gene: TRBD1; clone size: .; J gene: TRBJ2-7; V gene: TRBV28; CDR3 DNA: TGTGCCAGCAGTCAAGGACAGGGGTGGTCCTACGAGCAGTACTTC; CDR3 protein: CASSQGQGWSYEQYF
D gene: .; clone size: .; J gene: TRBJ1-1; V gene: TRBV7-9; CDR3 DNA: TGTGCCAGCAGTCGACACTCGCAAGCTTTCTTT; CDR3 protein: CASSRHSQAFF
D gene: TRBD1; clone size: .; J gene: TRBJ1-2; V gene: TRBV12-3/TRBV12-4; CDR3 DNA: TGTGCCAGCAGACCGACAGGGTCCTATGGCTACACCTTC; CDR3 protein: CASRPTGSYGYTF
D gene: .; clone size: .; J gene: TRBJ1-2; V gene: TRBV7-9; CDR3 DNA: TGTGCCAGCAGCAGGGAAGTCAGTTTCGGCTACACCTTC; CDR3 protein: CASSREVSFGYTF
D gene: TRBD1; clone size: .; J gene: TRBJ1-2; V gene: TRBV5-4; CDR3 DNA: TGTGCCAGCAGCTTGGGGGAGACAGGGGAGAATGGCTACACCTTC; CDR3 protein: CASSLGETGENGYTF
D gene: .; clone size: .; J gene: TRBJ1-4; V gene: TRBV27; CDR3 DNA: TGTGCCAGCGGACTTCTGCTTGGAAAACTGTTTTTT; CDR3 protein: CASGLLLGKLFF
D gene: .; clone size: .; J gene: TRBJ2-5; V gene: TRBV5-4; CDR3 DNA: TGTGCCAGCAGCTTGCGGCAGGGGGGTGAGACCCAGTACTTC; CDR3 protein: CASSLRQGGETQYF
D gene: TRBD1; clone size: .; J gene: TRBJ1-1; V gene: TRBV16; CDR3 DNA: TGTGCCAGCAGCCAATTCGGGACAGGGAGGGACACTGAAGCTTTCTTT; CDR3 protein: CASSQFGTGRDTEAFF
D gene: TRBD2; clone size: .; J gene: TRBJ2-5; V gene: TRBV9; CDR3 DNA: TGTGCCAGCAGCATCCTTAGCGGGAATGCCCCCGAGACCCAGTACTTC; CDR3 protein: CASSILSGNAPETQYF
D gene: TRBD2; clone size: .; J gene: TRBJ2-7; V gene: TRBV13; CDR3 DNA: TGTGCCAGCAGCTTCGGTAGCGGGAGGGGAAACGAGCAGTACTTC; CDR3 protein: CASSFGSGRGNEQYF
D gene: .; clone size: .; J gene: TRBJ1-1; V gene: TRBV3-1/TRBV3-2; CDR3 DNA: TGTGCCAGCGGACAAGATTCCACGGGGAGAACTGAAGCTTTCTTT; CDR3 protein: CASGQDSTGRTEAFF
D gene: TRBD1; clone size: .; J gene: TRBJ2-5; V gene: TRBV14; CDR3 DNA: TGTGCCAGCAGCCGTATTGACAGGGCCCAAGAGACCCAGTACTTC; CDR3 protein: CASSRIDRAQETQYF
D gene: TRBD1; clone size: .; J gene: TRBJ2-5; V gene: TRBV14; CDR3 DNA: TGTGCCAGCAGCCAAACCTCAGGGGGTAGAGAGACCCAGTACTTC; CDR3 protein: CASSQTSGGRETQYF
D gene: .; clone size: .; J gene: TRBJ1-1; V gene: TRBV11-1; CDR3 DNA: TGTGCCAGCAGCTTAGCGAGGTCGATGAACACTGAAGCTTTCTTT; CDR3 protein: CASSLARSMNTEAFF
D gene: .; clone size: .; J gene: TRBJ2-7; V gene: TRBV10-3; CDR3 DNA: TGTGCCATCAGCGCAACGGGAGCCCAAACTACAGCCGAGCAGTACTTC; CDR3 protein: CAISATGAQTTAEQYF